One T cell receptor (beta chain) is described in this entry. The antigen remains undetermined. These data originate in a study of radiotherapy plus CTLA-4 blockade in lung cancer. Study background: Overall, roughly 18% of patients showed an objective response, while 25% to 35% attained disease control.

The repertoire was sequenced with immunoSEQ multiplex PCR; TCRdb's copy has only in-frame clones and lacks some. The data show around 55,000 clones, approximately 82% seen once. Points from the study as a whole: Blood-borne expansion of tumor-derived TCR clones followed radiotherapy plus ipilimumab. Best predicting response, reportedly, were early blood T cell clone dynamics, with interferon-beta.

The length of the CDR3 is 13 residues. V was trimmed by 5 bases and J by 7 bases, leaving 15 bases between them. Looked up from germline, CDR1 is LNHDA and CDR2 is SQIVND (reference sequence). The source material was peripheral blood, sampled from a patient treated with radiotherapy plus ipilimumab. V usage is TRBV19 and J usage is TRBJ2-7, with D possibly matching TRBD2 (5 bases). The TCR sequence derives from a human donor with non-small cell lung cancer whose response to radiotherapy plus ipilimumab could not be evaluated. This chain's CDR3 is CASSAGLAEEQYF. The CDR3, as DNA: TGTGCCAGTAGTGCCGGACTCGCCGAGGAGCAGTACTTC.